The entry that follows covers one TCR beta chain sequence. Per the original methods: The assay estimated nucleated cells by amplifying reference gene primers. Produced via immunoSEQ multiplex PCR; TCRdb's table is partial and in-frame only. Clonal size and the V and J genes are those of that table, whereas D and trimming came from the DNA. The sample includes approximately 210,000 clones, less than 90% seen only once; the top ten take 1.9%. The data were taken from a study of blood T cell repertoires in COVID-19. Study overall: Samples taken during acute and convalescent COVID-19 were collected in the United States, Italy and Spain. Sources were T cells, B-cell-depleted T cells, or PBMCs; the material itself was cDNA or gDNA.

The germline CDR1 and CDR2 sequences are MNHNS and SASEGT. This CDR3 spans 13 amino acids. The V and J ends lost 2 bases and 7 bases respectively, with 11 bases between them. The source material was peripheral blood. The V call is TRBV6-1, the J call TRBJ1-1; D gene ambiguous. The TCR comes from a man aged 40-50 years with active or convalescent COVID-19. CDR3 sequence: CASSEWLVGEAFF. The DNA for the CDR3 is TGTGCCAGCAGTGAATGGTTGGTCGGTGAAGCTTTCTTT.